The source of this T cell receptor (beta chain) is a study of shared clonotypes between healthy human individuals. Trimming shortened V by 4 bases and J by 0 bases, and 17 bases separated the two germline ends. The CDR3 totals 17 residues. Germline CDR1 reads SGHTS; CDR2 reads YDEGEE. The assay was immunoSEQ multiplex PCR, and TCRdb's table has in-frame clones only and misses some. The sample records approximately 500,000 clones, 90% to 96% being singletons. Sequenced material: naive CD4+ T cells sorted from blood. Subset reported: CD45RA+ positively selected. This TCR was recovered from a young woman in good health. The chain employs TRBV5-8 and TRBJ1-5; weak D call: TRBD1 (6 bases). The CDR3 bases are TGTGCCAGCAGCCGGGGTGTGGGGGGCCATAGCAATCAGCCCCAGCATTTT. It codes for CASSRGVGGHSNQPQHF.